The entry below gives a single TCR beta chain sequence along with its context. Its antigen is not identified. In germline, CDR1 is SQVTM, CDR2 ANQGSEA. The length of the CDR3 is 14 residues. The ends were cut back, 8 bases at V and 1 base at J, with 16 bases in the middle. This sample stems from a study of regulatory and conventional T cells in RAG deficiency. Blood CD4+ CD25-low CD127-high conventional T cells supplied the genomic DNA template. TCRdb's table, derived via immunoSEQ multiplex PCR, lists solely in-frame clones and lacks some. The table lists approximately 48,000 clones, around 90% of them singletons, with about 0.5% in the top ten. Study results and limitations: Omenn syndrome and CID/AS patients had roughly 100-fold fewer unique Treg TCR beta sequences, versus roughly 10-fold elsewhere. Omenn patients showed >75% Treg-Tconv overlap and shorter CDR3 lengths. RAG-deficient patients showed markedly lower Shannon entropy and higher Simpson indices than control T-cell subsets.

The data also belong to a second study, concerning regulatory T cells. Turning to that study: The primer mix had 52 TRBV and 13 TRBJ primers.

This chain connects TRBV29-1 to TRBJ2-3; D gene ambiguous. Specimen: CD4+ effector T cells sorted from blood. The sequence was obtained from a human donor in good health. CDR3 region: CSSRVVVGTDTQYF. The CDR3, as DNA: TGCAGCTCCCGTGTGGTAGTAGGCACAGATACGCAGTATTTT.